Shown below are 2 T cell receptor beta chains from a single sample sequenced in a study of blood T cells in healthy people across ages. A second PCR of roughly 7 to 11 cycles used a sample-barcoded 5' primer and a J-beta primer mix. TCRdb reprocessed the 5' RACE reads with MiXCR, giving one entry per CDR3 protein. This table holds over a million distinct CDR3 sequences, roughly 60% found once. The sample was blood. These receptors all stem from a man younger than 35 in good health.

This rearrangement joins TRBV6-6 to TRBJ2-1; D is perhaps TRBD1 (5 bases). The ends were cut back, 2 bases at V and 0 bases at J, with 14 bases in the middle. Germline CDR1 reads MNHNY; CDR2 reads SVGAGI (reference sequence). CDR3 size: 17 residues. Here the CDR3 DNA reads TGTGCCAGCAGTTACGCTCAGGGTGCGGCCTCCTACAATGAGCAGTTCTTC. Translating it yields CASSYAQGAASYNEQFF.

The chain links TRBV7-8 to TRBJ2-7, with a possible D match to TRBD2 (6 bases). V was pared by 1 base and J by 10 bases, with 23 bases between. Looked up from germline, CDR1 is SGHVS and CDR2 is FQNEAQ. The CDR3 extends over 16 amino acids. The CDR3 loop is CASSLGPGDFSVFQYF. CDR3 bases: TGTGCCAGCAGCTTAGGACCGGGAGACTTTTCGGTATTCCAGTACTTC.